A selection of T cell receptor beta chains follows, all from one sample in a study of neurological immune-mediated disorders. TCRdb ran MiXCR on the 5' RACE reads and lists one entry per CDR3 protein. The sample lists approximately 49,000 distinct CDR3 sequences, about a tenth seen once, with under 2% in the top ten. The sample was PBMCs. The source of these receptors is a woman between 40 and 55 years old in good health. Both conserved end residues are part of each CDR3. D genes are given only for firm matches. Clone size appears in some rows only: once, few, many, or a class for an expanded clone.

CDR3nt,CDR3aa,v_gene,d_gene,abundance,j_gene
TGCAGCGTGAAAAGTGGACGCGTGGGGACTGAAGCTTTCTTT,CSVKSGRVGTEAFF,TRBV29-1,NA,many,TRBJ1-1
TGCGCCAGCAGCCAAGAGGTTGGAATTACTAACTATGGCTACACCTTC,CASSQEVGITNYGYTF,TRBV4-3,NA,many,TRBJ1-2
TGCAGTGCTAGAGGAACAGGGACAGGGGACACTGAAGCTTTCTTT,CSARGTGTGDTEAFF,TRBV20-1,TRBD1,few,TRBJ1-1
TGCGCCAGCAGCCAGAGACTAGCTTACGAGCAGTACTTC,CASSQRLAYEQYF,TRBV4-3,TRBD2,many,TRBJ2-7
TGTGCCAGCAGCGGGGACAGGGCGGTTTGGCATTTT,CASSGDRAVWHF,TRBV7-2,TRBD1,many,TRBJ1-5
TGTGCCAGCAGCGTAGCGGCTAGCGGATACAATGAGCAGTTCTTC,CASSVAASGYNEQFF,TRBV9,TRBD2,many,TRBJ2-1
TGTGCCAGCAGTCCATGGACCGGAGCAACTGAAGCTTTCTTT,CASSPWTGATEAFF,TRBV12-3/TRBV12-4,NA,many,TRBJ1-1
TGTGCCAGCAGCACGAGGGAGTTCGCGACCCAGTACTTC,CASSTREFATQYF,TRBV6-5,NA,medium-sized,TRBJ2-5
TGTGCCAGCAGCTACACATTGGAGGTCGTTGCAGCTGAAGCTTTCTTT,CASSYTLEVVAAEAFF,TRBV7-9,NA,NA,TRBJ1-1
TGTGCCAGCAGCCCCTGGGGAACAGGCCCGGGGACTGAAGCTTTCTTT,CASSPWGTGPGTEAFF,TRBV14,NA,NA,TRBJ1-1
TGCGCCAGCAGCTTGGGGGGGGGACTATCCTACAATGAGCAGTTCTTC,CASSLGGGLSYNEQFF,TRBV5-1,TRBD2,many,TRBJ2-1
TGCGCCAGCAGCTTGGCTCCAGGGGGCGGCGAGCAGTACTTC,CASSLAPGGGEQYF,TRBV5-1,TRBD1,many,TRBJ2-7
TGTGCCAGCAGCCAAGATCTAAGCGGGAGAGGCCATGAGCAGTTCTTC,CASSQDLSGRGHEQFF,TRBV3-1,TRBD2,many,TRBJ2-1
TGTGCCAGCAGTTACGTTGGACAGGCCTATAATTCACCCCTCCACTTT,CASSYVGQAYNSPLHF,TRBV6-5,TRBD1,many,TRBJ1-6
TGCGCCAGCAGCGACGACAGGGACCTCTACGAGCAGTACTTC,CASSDDRDLYEQYF,TRBV5-1,TRBD1,many,TRBJ2-7
TGCAGTGCTAGAGATAGGGCAGGGGAAACGTCACCCCTCCACTTT,CSARDRAGETSPLHF,TRBV20-1,NA,many,TRBJ1-6
TGTGCCAGCAGCTTGGGATACAGGGGAGCCAAAAACATTCAGTACTTC,CASSLGYRGAKNIQYF,TRBV5-6,TRBD1,NA,TRBJ2-4
TGCGCCAGCAGCCGGGGCCCCGGGGCTAGCGGACAAGAGACCCAGTACTTC,CASSRGPGASGQETQYF,TRBV5-1,TRBD2,many,TRBJ2-5
TGTGCCAGCAGCTTGGACCCCAAAGAGACCCAGTACTTC,CASSLDPKETQYF,TRBV5-5,NA,many,TRBJ2-5
TGCAGTGCCCGTGGACGATCCTCCTACAATGAGCAGTTCTTC,CSARGRSSYNEQFF,TRBV20-1,NA,NA,TRBJ2-1